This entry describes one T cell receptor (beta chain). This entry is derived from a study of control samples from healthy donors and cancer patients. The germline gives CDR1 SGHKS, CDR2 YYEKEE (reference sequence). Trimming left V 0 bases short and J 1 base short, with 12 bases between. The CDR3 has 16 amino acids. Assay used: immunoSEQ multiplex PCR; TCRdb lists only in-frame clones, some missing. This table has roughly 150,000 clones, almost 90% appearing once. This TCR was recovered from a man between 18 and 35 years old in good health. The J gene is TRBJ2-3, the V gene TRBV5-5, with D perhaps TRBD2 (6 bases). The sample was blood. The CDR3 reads CASSLEGLRRTDTQYF. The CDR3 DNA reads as TGTGCCAGCAGCTTGGAGGGACTTAGACGCACAGATACGCAGTATTTT.